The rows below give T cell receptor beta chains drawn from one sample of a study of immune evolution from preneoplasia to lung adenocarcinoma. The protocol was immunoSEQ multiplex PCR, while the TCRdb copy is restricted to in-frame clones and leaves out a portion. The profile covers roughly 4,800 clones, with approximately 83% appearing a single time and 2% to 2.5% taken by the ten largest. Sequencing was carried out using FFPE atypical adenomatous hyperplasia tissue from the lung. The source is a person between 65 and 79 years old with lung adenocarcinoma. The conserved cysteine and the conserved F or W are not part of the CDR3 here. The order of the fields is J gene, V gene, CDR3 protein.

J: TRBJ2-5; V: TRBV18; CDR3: ASSPRAGLKETQY
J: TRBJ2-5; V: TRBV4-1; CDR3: ASSQDGTGNQETQY
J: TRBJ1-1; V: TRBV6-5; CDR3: ASRIGGKAF
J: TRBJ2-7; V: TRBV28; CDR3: ASSPQRGVNEQY
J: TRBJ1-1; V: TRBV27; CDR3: ASSRGTGMNTEAF
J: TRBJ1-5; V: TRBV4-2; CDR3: ASSQEAGMDQPQH
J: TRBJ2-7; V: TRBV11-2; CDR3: ASSRTSGSSLIYEQY
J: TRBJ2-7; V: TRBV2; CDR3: ASGYAPGRVPTYEQY
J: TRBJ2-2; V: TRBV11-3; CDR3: ASSFGLAWNTGELF
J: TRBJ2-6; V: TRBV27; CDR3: ASSLNLGARRGTGANVLT
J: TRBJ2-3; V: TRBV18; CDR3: ASSPVGTDTQY
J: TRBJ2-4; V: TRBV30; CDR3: AWGGATAKNIQY
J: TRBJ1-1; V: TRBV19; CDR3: ASSIAGQGNTEAF
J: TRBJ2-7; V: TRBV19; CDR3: ASSEGGRREQY
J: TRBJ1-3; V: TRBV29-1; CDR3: SVELPGSGNTIY
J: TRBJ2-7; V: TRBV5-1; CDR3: ASSSVTSKSSYEQY
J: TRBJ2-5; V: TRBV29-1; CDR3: SVDELAGEKSQETQY
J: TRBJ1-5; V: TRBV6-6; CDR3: ASRDRENQPQH
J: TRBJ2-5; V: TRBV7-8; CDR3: ASSANPPGLAGVGEETQY
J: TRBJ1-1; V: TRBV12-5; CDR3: ASGRGNTEAF
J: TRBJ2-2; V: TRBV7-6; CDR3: ASSHRLAGDTGELF
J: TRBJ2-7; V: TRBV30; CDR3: AWSKQVFGLYEQY
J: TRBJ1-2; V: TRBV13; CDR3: ASSLRTGGYT
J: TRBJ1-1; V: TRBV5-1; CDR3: ASSLDSEAF
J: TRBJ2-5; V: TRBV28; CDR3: ASSIGTGQETQY
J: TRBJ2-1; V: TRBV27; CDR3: ASRPQRENNEQF
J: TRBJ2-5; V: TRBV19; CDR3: ASSIVASAQETQY
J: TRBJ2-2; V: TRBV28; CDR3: ATRSAGGTGELF
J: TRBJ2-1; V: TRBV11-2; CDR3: ASSLPLTVPNEQF
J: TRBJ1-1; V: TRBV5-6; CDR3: ASSLAGAGGTEAF
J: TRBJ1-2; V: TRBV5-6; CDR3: ASSLYDSNYGYT
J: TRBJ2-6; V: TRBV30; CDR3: AWTRTSYGANVLT
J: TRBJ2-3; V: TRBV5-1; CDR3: ASRPGQGSTDTQY
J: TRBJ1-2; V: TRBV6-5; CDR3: ASSYSAGYGYT
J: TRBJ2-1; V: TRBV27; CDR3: ASSPTGNEQF
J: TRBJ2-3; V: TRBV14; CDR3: ASSQGPGSASTDTQY
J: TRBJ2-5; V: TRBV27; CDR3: ASSLSGTSGSETQY
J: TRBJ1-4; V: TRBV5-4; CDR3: ASSSGRDEKLF
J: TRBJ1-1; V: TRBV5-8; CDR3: ASSWVGGGTEAF
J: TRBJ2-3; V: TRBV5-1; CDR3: ASSLAFYSTDTQY
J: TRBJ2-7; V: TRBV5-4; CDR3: ASSRTSGSTLEQY
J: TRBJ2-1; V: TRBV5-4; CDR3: ASSTEAANEQF
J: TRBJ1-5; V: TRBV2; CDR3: ASSGDINQPQH
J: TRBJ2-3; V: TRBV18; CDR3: ASSQASSTDTQY
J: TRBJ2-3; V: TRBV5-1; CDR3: ASSLDGKFLY
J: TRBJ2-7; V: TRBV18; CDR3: ASSRGSSYEQY
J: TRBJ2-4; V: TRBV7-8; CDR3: ASSLVWDGVAIQY
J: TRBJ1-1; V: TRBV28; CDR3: ASSPPGRNTEAF
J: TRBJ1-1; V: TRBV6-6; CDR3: ASSSTGRDTEAF
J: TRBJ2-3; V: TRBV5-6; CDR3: ASSWTGSTDTQY
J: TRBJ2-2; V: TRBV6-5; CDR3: ASSWRENTGELF
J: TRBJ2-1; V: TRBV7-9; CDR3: ASSLEGGLAEQF
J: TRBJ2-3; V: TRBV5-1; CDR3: ASSASGTSGRSTDTQY
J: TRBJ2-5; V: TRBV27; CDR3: ASSSGIETQY
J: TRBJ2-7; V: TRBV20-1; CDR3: SAGDTYEQY
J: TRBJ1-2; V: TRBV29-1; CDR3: SVERTAGVGGYT
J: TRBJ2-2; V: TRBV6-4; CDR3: ASSSGNTGELF
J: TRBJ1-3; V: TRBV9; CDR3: ASSAQGGDTIY
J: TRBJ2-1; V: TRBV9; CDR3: ASSVEGGGRSYNEQF
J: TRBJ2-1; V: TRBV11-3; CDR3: ASSSDRSYNEQF